Below, one TCR beta chain is given with its context. The antigen remains undetermined. The sample originates from a study of yellow fever vaccine responses in identical twins. TCRdb used MiXCR to reprocess the RT-PCR reads, holding one entry per CDR3 protein. The data show 30,000 to 35,000 distinct CDR3 sequences, with about three fifths seen just once and over 3.5% held by the top ten. CDR3 size: 12 residues. Trimming took 0 bases from V and 5 from J, leaving 2 bases between them. In germline, CDR1 is SEHNR, CDR2 FQNEAQ (reference sequence). The study's findings and limits: Reports say the vaccine T cell response in twins looked partly convergent and partly personalized.

This specimen was T cells from blood (PBMCs), unsorted or a sorted subset (not recorded which), taken before or after yellow fever vaccination (not recorded which). The rearrangement joins TRBV7-9 to TRBJ2-1; the D is unclear. This TCR derives from a woman aged 18-29 years who received the yellow fever vaccine. The CDR3 here is CASSLADNEQFF. CDR3 bases: TGTGCCAGCAGCTTAGCGGACAATGAGCAGTTCTTC.